This paragraph covers one TCR beta chain sequence. This entry comes from a study of blood T cell repertoires in COVID-19. In the original processing: Reference gene primer amplification in the assay estimated nucleated cell counts. TCRdb's copy holds only in-frame clones and misses some; the assay was immunoSEQ multiplex PCR. Clonal size and the V and J genes are those of that table, whereas D and trimming came from the DNA. The sample includes about 160,000 clones, approximately 84% seen only once; the top ten take roughly 8%. After removal of 0 bases from V and 4 bases from J, the junction contained 2 bases not matched to a gene. Germline-derived CDR1 and CDR2 are LGHDT and YNNKEL (reference sequence). This CDR3 spans 15 amino acids.

The receptor's source is a woman between 55 and 75 years old with COVID-19, enrolled during active disease. The rearrangement uses TRBV3-1 (or the pseudogene TRBV3-2) and TRBJ2-1, with 8 nucleotides matching TRBD2. Sequencing was performed on peripheral blood. The CDR3, as DNA: TGTGCCAGCAGCCAAGAAACTAGCGGTTACAATGAGCAGTTCTTC. Translated, it gives CASSQETSGYNEQFF.